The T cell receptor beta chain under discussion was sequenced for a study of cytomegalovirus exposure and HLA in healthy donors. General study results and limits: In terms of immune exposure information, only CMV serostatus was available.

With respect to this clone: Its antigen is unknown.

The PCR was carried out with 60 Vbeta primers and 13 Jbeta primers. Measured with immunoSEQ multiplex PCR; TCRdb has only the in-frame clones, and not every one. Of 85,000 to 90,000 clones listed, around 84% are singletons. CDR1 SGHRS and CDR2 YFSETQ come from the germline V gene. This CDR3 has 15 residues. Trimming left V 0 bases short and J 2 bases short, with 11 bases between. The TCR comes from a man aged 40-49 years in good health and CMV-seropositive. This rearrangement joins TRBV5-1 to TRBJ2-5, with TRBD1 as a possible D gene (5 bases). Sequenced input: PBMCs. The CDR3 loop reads CASSLGQSHQETQYF. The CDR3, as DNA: TGCGCCAGCAGCTTGGGACAGTCGCATCAAGAGACCCAGTACTTC.